The 8 T cell receptor beta chains listed next were all sequenced from one sample in a study of blood T cell repertoires in COVID-19 (dated by TCRdb to the early 2020s). The protocol used for the library was the immunoSEQ multiplex PCR assay. In its TCRdb copy, this immuneACCESS table keeps in-frame sequences only and misses some clones. Where compared with another copy, unresolved V genes explain less than half of these, and the others have no known cause. The sample table shows 130,000 to 150,000 clones, and 87% are seen once. The ten top clones hold roughly 37% of the sample. The sequenced material came from peripheral blood. All receptors derive from a man aged 50 to 60 who had recovered from COVID-19.

The chain carries TRBV7-6 and TRBJ2-1, with D possibly matching TRBD2 (7 bases). Trimming pared 4 bases from V and 6 bases from J, leaving 22 bases between. The CDR3 has 17 amino acids. Germline V gene data show CDR1 as SGHVS and CDR2 as FNYEAQ. CDR3 coding DNA: TGTGCCAGCAGCTCAGAAAGGGGGGGAATTTGGGGCAATGAGCAGTTCTTC. Translation: CASSSERGGIWGNEQFF. The variable domain in full, with the rest retrieved from reference TRBV7-6 and TRBJ2-1, is GAGVSQSPRYKVTKRGQDVALRCDPISGHVSLYWYRQALGQGPEFLTYFNYEAQQDKSGLPNDRFSAERPEGSISTLTIQRTEQRDSAMYRCASSSERGGIWGNEQFFGPGTRLTVL.

The chain carries TRBV10-3 and TRBJ2-7; 12 nucleotides line up with TRBD2. In germline, CDR1 is ENHRY, CDR2 SYGVKD. V shed 5 bases and J 7 bases; nucleotides not matched to a gene: 12. This CDR3 comprises 16 residues. This CDR3 reads CAISRTSGEPDTEQYF. The CDR3, as DNA: TGTGCCATCAGTCGGACTAGCGGGGAACCTGATACAGAGCAGTACTTC.

V is TRBV5-1 and J is TRBJ1-2, with D possibly being TRBD1 (5 bases). V was pared by 3 bases and J by 0 bases, with 9 bases between. Germline V CDR1 and CDR2: SGHRS, YFSETQ. This CDR3 region has 14 residues. The CDR3 nucleotides read TGCGCCAGCAGCTATCGACAGACTAACTATGGCTACACCTTC. Amino acid sequence: CASSYRQTNYGYTF.

The chain has TRBV5-1 and TRBJ1-2; D remains ambiguous. Germline-derived CDR1 and CDR2 are SGHRS and YFSETQ. This CDR3 region has 13 residues. Trimming cost V 1 base and J 7 bases, with 11 bases left between them. CDR3 nucleotides: TGCGCCAGCAGCTTGCCCTGGGAGGGTGGCTACACCTTC. Protein product: CASSLPWEGGYTF.

The V gene is TRBV6-5, the J gene TRBJ1-1, with 7 bases matching TRBD1. Germline V gives CDR1 MNHEY, CDR2 SVGAGI. J gave up 1 base and V 0 bases, and 2 bases lay outside the gene matches. CDR3 size: 15 residues. The CDR3 here is CASSYSAGGNTEAFF. The CDR3 DNA reads TGTGCCAGCAGTTACTCGGCAGGGGGGAACACTGAAGCTTTCTTT.

The rearrangement uses TRBV4-2 and TRBJ1-3; 7 bases fit TRBD1. V gave up 3 bases and J gave up 2 bases; unmatched junction bases: 7. Germline V gene data show CDR1 as LGHNA and CDR2 as YNFKEQ. This CDR3 contains 16 residues. The CDR3 sequence: CASSQSPTGAGNTIYF. As DNA, the CDR3 is TGTGCCAGCAGCCAGTCACCAACAGGGGCTGGAAACACCATATATTTT.

This chain uses TRBV5-4 with TRBJ2-1, with TRBD2 identical over 7 bases. The CDR3 has 15 residues. J gave up 6 bases and V 2 bases, and 8 bases lay outside the gene matches. The germline V gene has CDR1 SGHNT and CDR2 YYREEE (reference sequence). The CDR3 reads CASSFAGALFNEQFF. CDR3 DNA: TGTGCCAGCAGCTTTGCGGGAGCCCTATTCAATGAGCAGTTCTTC.

The V gene is TRBV5-6, the J gene TRBJ2-3, with 10 nucleotides matching TRBD1. Germline V gene lookup returns CDR1 SGHDT and CDR2 YYEEEE. There are 15 residues in the CDR3. Losses at the gene ends were 5 bases for V and 3 bases for J; bases not matched to a gene: 6. The CDR3 DNA reads as TGTGCCAGCAGGGGACGGGGACAGGGGACAGATACGCAGTATTTT. This codes for CASRGRGQGTDTQYF. Combining the CDR3 with reference TRBV5-6 and TRBJ2-3 gives the whole variable domain DAGVTQSPTHLIKTRGQQVTLRCSPKSGHDTVSWYQQALGQGPQFIFQYYEEEERQRGNFPDRFSGHQFPNYSSELNVNALLLGDSALYLCASRGRGQGTDTQYFGPGTRLTVL.